This T cell receptor beta chain was sequenced in a study of vaccination and CD4 T cells after COVID-19. On the study more broadly: Post-vaccine sample collection happened at a median of approximately 10 weeks after dose two, ranging 14 to 241.

Treatment meaning: approximately nine-day PBMC culture with coronavirus spike peptide pools or control peptides (ViraFEST assay). Overall study findings and caveats: In convalescent patients, 304 of 307 vaccine-specific clones were mono-reactive for SARS-CoV-2 spike.

As to this clonotype: Its antigen remains unknown.

The Oncomine TCR Beta short-read assay sequenced DNA from cultured CD4+ T cells. TCRdb ran MiXCR on the PCR reads and lists one entry per CDR3 protein. This repertoire shows 20,000 or so distinct CDR3 sequences, nearly 60% found once; its top ten account for around 6.6%. J lost 7 bases, V lost 4 bases, and 12 bases had no gene match. CDR3 length: 15 amino acids. Germline lookup yields CDR1 SGHNT and CDR2 YYREEE (reference sequence). The source of this sequence is a human donor who had recovered from COVID-19. The chain carries TRBV5-4 and TRBJ1-1, with 8 bases fitting TRBD1. The starting material was CD4+ T cells from blood, cultured in vitro, obtained before SARS-CoV-2 vaccination. CDR3 loop: CASSPRRTGLDEAFF. In DNA form, the CDR3 reads TGTGCCAGCAGCCCTCGGAGGACAGGGTTGGATGAAGCTTTCTTT.